This paragraph reports one T cell receptor (beta chain). Its antigen is undetermined. A quantity of roughly 0.5 to 1 ug RNA underwent reverse transcription using random hexamers. MiXCR, applied by TCRdb to the immunoSEQ multiplex PCR reads, yields one record per CDR3 protein. Found here are more than 100,000 distinct CDR3 sequences, approximately 79% of them singletons; the top ten hold around 0.51%. The CDR3 spans 11 residues. Trimming took off 3 bases at V and 7 bases at J, with 3 bases between the two ends. This sample is part of a study of CD8 T cells in Susac syndrome. Study-level results: The study recognized that the number of individuals in its TCR sequencing and HLA analysis was relatively small.

From blood CD8+ and CD4+ T cells, TCR beta sequences were generated. TEMRA cells were FACS-enriched, unlike CD8+ and CD4+ T cells, which were negatively isolated. This sequence was found in a human donor with multiple sclerosis. Sequenced: CD8+ T cells from PBMCs. V gene TRBV12-3 or TRBV12-4 combines with J gene TRBJ1-4, with unresolved D. The CDR3 spells CASSFSEKLFF. In nucleotides, the CDR3 is TGTGCCAGCAGTTTCAGTGAAAAACTGTTTTTT.